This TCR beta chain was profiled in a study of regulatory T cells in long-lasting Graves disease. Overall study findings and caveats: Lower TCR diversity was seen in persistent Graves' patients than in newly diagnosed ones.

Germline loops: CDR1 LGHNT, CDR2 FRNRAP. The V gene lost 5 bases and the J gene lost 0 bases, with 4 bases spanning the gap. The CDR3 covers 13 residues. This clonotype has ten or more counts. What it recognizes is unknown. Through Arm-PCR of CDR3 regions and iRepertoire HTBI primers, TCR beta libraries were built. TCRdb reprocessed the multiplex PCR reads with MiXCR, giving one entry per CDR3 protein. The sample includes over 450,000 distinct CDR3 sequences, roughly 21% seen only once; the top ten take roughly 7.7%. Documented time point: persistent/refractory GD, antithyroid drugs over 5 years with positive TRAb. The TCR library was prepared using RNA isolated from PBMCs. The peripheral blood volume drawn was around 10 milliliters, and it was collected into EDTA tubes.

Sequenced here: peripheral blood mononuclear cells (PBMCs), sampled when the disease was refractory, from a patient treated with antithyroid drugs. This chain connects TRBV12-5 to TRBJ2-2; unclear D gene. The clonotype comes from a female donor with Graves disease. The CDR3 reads CASGLANTGELFF. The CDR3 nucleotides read TGTGCTAGTGGTCTAGCGAACACCGGGGAGCTGTTTTTT.